The T cell receptor beta chain under discussion was sequenced for a study of a mutant IDH1 vaccine in newly diagnosed glioma (dated by TCRdb to the early 2020s). About the investigation overall: In the chemotherapy-containing groups, vaccination started alongside temozolomide cycles, whereas in patients who had radiotherapy alone it started 4-6 weeks after radiotherapy. Of the 30 to 35 patients who were treated, 62.5% were male and roughly 40% were female, and the mean age was about 40 years. Prior to enrollment, patients had been given standard therapy consisting of radiotherapy alone, temozolomide alone, or radiochemotherapy with temozolomide, with the combination given to most patients. The week-35 safety follow-up took place at visit V12, and the week-47 end of study took place at visit V13. Peripheral blood was collected at six visits: V03 (baseline), V05, V07, V10, V12 and V13. Longitudinal TCRB deep sequencing was done for 20 to 25 treated patients, wherever samples were available for exploratory analyses. Paper-wide results and their limitations: Immune responses induced by the vaccine were seen in around 94% of patients across multiple MHC alleles. PBMC samples for TCRB deep sequencing were selected based on availability. No apparent relationship was observed between pseudoprogression and alterations in the top peripheral T cell clonotypes detected by TCRB sequencing. It was noted by the authors that analyses of patient blood samples could not be reproduced owing to sample limitations.

This clone has only one observation. Its antigen is still unknown. No much larger clone exists at a distance of one base, and base qualities are not known. Interpreted using the paper, the time point label stands for: week 47, end of study. Every vaccine dose consisted of 300 ug of a 20-mer mutant IDH1 peptide in Montanide, administered subcutaneously together with topical imiquimod. Across visits V03 through V10, patients got a total of eight vaccinations, given in weeks 1, 3, 5, 7, 11, 15, 19 and 23. The donors had newly diagnosed IDH1-mutant astrocytomas of WHO grade 3 or 4 that showed loss of nuclear ATRX. The samples were drawn from NOA16, a multicentre, single-arm, open-label phase I trial in Germany that tested a mutant IDH1 peptide vaccine in humans for the first time. Genomic DNA for TCRB sequencing was extracted from EDTA blood using the DNeasy Blood and Tissue Kit. The CDR3, cysteine through phenylalanine, is 12 amino acids long. The entry retains the CDR3 DNA only, 36 bases that are in frame from base 1. Trimming removed 6 bases from V and 3 bases from J, leaving 9 bases between the germline ends. CDR1 and CDR2 are drawn from the germline V gene: MNHNS, SASEGT.

The library came from the immunoSEQ multiplex PCR assay. Rearranged TCR beta chain sequences were amplified with the hsTCRB Kit following the manufacturer's protocol. Sequencing of TCRB libraries was carried out on an Illumina MiSeq. The authors processed their data as follows. Demultiplexing, trimming and gene mapping were performed with the kit vendor's proprietary platform. TCRdb limited this immuneACCESS table to in-frame rearrangements with V and J called. A share of clones is missing; checked studies link under half to unresolved V genes, and the rest is unexplained. V and J calls and clone size come straight from that table; D and trimming were deduced from the DNA. Here the sample has nearly 25,000 clones; about four fifths occur a single time. 3% to 4% of the sample comes from the top ten.

Sample: PBMCs, taken from a glioma patient whose treatment included an IDH1 peptide vaccine. The receptor's source is a man in his forties with glioma. Some clones in this sample may be carry-over from other donors' samples. The rearrangement combines TRBV6-1 with TRBJ2-7; there is no confident call for the D gene. CDR3 reads: CASRVYSYEQYF. The bases are TGTGCCAGCAGGGTATACAGCTACGAGCAGTACTTC.